Each of the 30 T cell receptor beta chains below was sequenced from the same sample in a study of cytomegalovirus exposure and HLA in healthy donors. With 60 Vbeta and 13 Jbeta primers, the PCR was carried out. The data were produced by immunoSEQ multiplex PCR, yet TCRdb's version contains in-frame clones alone and is incomplete. The sample has more than 140,000 clones, more than 75% seen once. The sample comprised PBMCs. The receptors were gathered from a man aged 18-30 years in good health and CMV-seropositive.

The chain recombines TRBV9 with TRBJ1-1; 9 bases are a match to TRBD1. The CDR3 covers 16 residues. CDR1 and CDR2 from the germline V gene are SGDLS and YYNGEE. Losses at the gene ends were 4 bases for V and 0 bases for J; bases not matched to a gene: 7. DNA for the CDR3: TGTGCCAGCAGCTCCGGGACAGGGCTCATGAACACTGAAGCTTTCTTT. This encodes CASSSGTGLMNTEAFF.

V is TRBV27 and J is TRBJ1-1; D is uncertain. V was cut by 11 bases and J by 0 bases, with 10 bases left in between. This CDR3 spans 12 amino acids. The germline CDR1 and CDR2 sequences are MNHEY and SMNVEV (reference sequence). The CDR3 protein is CAGLKMNTEAFF. CDR3 bases: TGTGCCGGACTAAAGATGAACACTGAAGCTTTCTTT.

CDR3 DNA sequence: TGCGCCAGCAGCTTGGCGCCCGAGCGCACAGATACGCAGTATTTT. Protein: CASSLAPERTDTQYF. The chain employs TRBV5-1 and TRBJ2-3, with D unclear. This CDR3 region has 15 residues. Germline loops: CDR1 SGHRS, CDR2 YFSETQ. The V end was cut by 0 bases, the J end by 1 base, with 9 bases between.

The chain recombines TRBV27 with TRBJ1-2; 10 nucleotides align to TRBD1. The CDR3 has 13 amino acids. Per the germline V gene, CDR1 is MNHEY and CDR2 is SMNVEV (reference sequence). The ends lost 5 bases at V and 11 bases at J; junction bases unmatched: 8. CDR3 in DNA: TGTGCCAGCAGTCCGACAGGGGGCGCTTTATACACCTTC. This sequence encodes CASSPTGGALYTF.

The V gene is TRBV6-5, the J gene TRBJ2-7, with D possibly TRBD2 on 7 matching bases. Trimming shortened V by 4 bases and J by 7 bases, and 20 bases separated the two germline ends. CDR1 is MNHEY, CDR2 SVGAGI, per germline. CDR3 length: 15 residues. CDR3 nucleotide sequence: TGTGCCAGCAGTTCTGGGGGGGCGCCCTGGTTGGAGCAGTACTTC. This translates into CASSSGGAPWLEQYF.

This clone was observed once. V usage is TRBV7-8 and J usage is TRBJ1-2, with 8 bases that match TRBD1. Per the germline V gene, CDR1 is SGHVS and CDR2 is FQNEAQ. With 4 bases clipped from V and 5 bases from J, the junction kept 6 bases outside the gene matches. The CDR3 contains 14 residues. The CDR3 DNA is TGTGCCAGCAGCTCTCAGGGGGCGAGGTATGGCTACACCTTC. Amino acids: CASSSQGARYGYTF.

The J gene is TRBJ1-2, the V gene TRBV27; TRBD1 is a possible D gene (6 bases). The CDR3 sequence is 14 residues long. V lost 0 bases and J lost 8, with 13 bases in between. Germline CDR1 MNHEY, CDR2 SMNVEV (reference sequence). The CDR3 DNA sequence: TGTGCCAGCAGTTTATCGGTCAGGGGCGAAGGCTACACCTTC. This translates into CASSLSVRGEGYTF.

This chain joins TRBV25-1 and TRBJ2-2; possible D gene TRBD2, 5 bases. The CDR3 is 15 residues long. V lost 5 bases, J lost 0 bases, and 10 bases lay in between. Germline loops: CDR1 MGHDK, CDR2 SYGVNS. CDR3 nucleotide sequence: TGTGCCAGCAGTAGAGGACTGACGAACACCGGGGAGCTGTTTTTT. Protein sequence: CASSRGLTNTGELFF.

The gene calls are TRBV11-1 and TRBJ1-4; D possibly corresponds to TRBD1 (5 bases). V was pared by 5 bases and J by 0 bases, with 10 bases between. Germline V gene lookup returns CDR1 SGHAT and CDR2 FQDESV (reference sequence). This CDR3 contains 15 residues. CDR3 loop: CASSDRHTTNEKLFF. In DNA, the CDR3 is TGTGCCAGCAGCGACAGACATACAACTAATGAAAAACTGTTTTTT.

This sequence joins TRBV9 and TRBJ2-6, with 9 positions matching TRBD2. Germline V gene lookup returns CDR1 SGDLS and CDR2 YYNGEE. The V and J ends lost 5 bases and 2 bases, in that order; junction bases with no gene match: 8. The CDR3 loop spans 17 amino acids. This CDR3 is CASREIAGVAGANVLTF. The CDR3 DNA sequence: TGTGCCAGCAGAGAAATAGCGGGAGTCGCTGGGGCCAACGTCCTGACTTTC.

This clone was counted a single time. The chain recombines TRBV29-1 with TRBJ1-1; 7 bases are shared with TRBD1. The ends lost 8 bases at V and 0 bases at J; junction bases unmatched: 6. CDR1 and CDR2 from the germline V gene are SQVTM and ANQGSEA. The CDR3 consists of 13 residues. The CDR3 sequence: CSSTGTVNTEAFF. CDR3 coding DNA: TGCAGCTCCACCGGGACAGTGAACACTGAAGCTTTCTTT.

The chain uses TRBV5-4 and TRBJ2-2; 11 bases line up with TRBD2. Germline CDR1 reads SGHNT; CDR2 reads YYREEE (reference sequence). Trimming cost V 2 bases and J 8 bases; bases outside gene matches: 8. This CDR3 contains 16 residues. CDR3 nucleotides: TGTGCCAGCAGCTTATTTGGGACTAGCGGCGGAGGGGAGCTGTTTTTT. It specifies CASSLFGTSGGGELFF.

The rearrangement uses TRBV4-1 and TRBJ2-7; 10 bases are shared with TRBD1. The germline gives CDR1 MGHRA, CDR2 YSYEKL. The CDR3 covers 16 residues. The trim removed 5 bases at V and 1 base at J, leaving 8 bases unmatched. CDR3 sequence reads: CASSESGGQGSYEQYF. As DNA, the CDR3 is TGCGCCAGCAGCGAATCAGGGGGACAGGGGTCCTACGAGCAGTACTTC.

The chain uses TRBV4-2 and TRBJ1-5; D perhaps matches TRBD1 (6 bases). V lost 1 base and J 7 bases, leaving 14 bases between the germline ends. This CDR3 is built from 15 residues. The germline V gene has CDR1 LGHNA and CDR2 YNFKEQ. The CDR3 reads CASSQGQDSGQPQHF. CDR3 nucleotides: TGTGCCAGCAGCCAAGGACAGGATTCAGGGCAGCCCCAGCATTTT.

The genes are TRBV28 and TRBJ2-7; D is unresolved. CDR1 MDHEN and CDR2 SYDVKM come from the germline V gene. Trimming left V 3 bases short and J 5 bases short, with 14 bases between. The CDR3 length is 14 residues. CDR3 protein: CASSLLTRLHEQYF. The CDR3 coding sequence is TGTGCCAGCAGTTTGCTAACCCGACTCCACGAGCAGTACTTC.

This chain connects TRBV11-1 to TRBJ1-1; D gene ambiguous. The germline V and J ends were trimmed by 5 bases and 1 base, with 14 bases remaining between them. The CDR3 has 15 amino acids. The germline V gene has CDR1 SGHAT and CDR2 FQDESV (reference sequence). As DNA, the CDR3 is TGTGCCAGCAGCCCAACCCGACTGACGAACACTGAAGCTTTCTTT. Amino acid sequence: CASSPTRLTNTEAFF.

The chain joins TRBV4-1 to TRBJ1-4; no clear D. Trimming removed 0 bases at V and 3 bases at J, with 8 bases between. Germline CDR1 and CDR2: MGHRA and YSYEKL. The CDR3 runs to 15 residues. The DNA of the CDR3 is TGCGCCAGCAGCCAAGAGGGCCCCCCTAATGAAAAACTGTTTTTT. As protein: CASSQEGPPNEKLFF.

The chain has TRBV4-1 and TRBJ1-5; a weak D match, TRBD1 (5 bases). Trimming stripped 2 bases from V and 6 bases from J, with 20 bases between. There are 17 residues in the CDR3. CDR1 and CDR2 (germline): MGHRA, YSYEKL. This CDR3 reads CASSQMKSFGGIQPQHF. The CDR3 DNA reads as TGCGCCAGCAGCCAAATGAAGTCGTTCGGGGGAATTCAGCCCCAGCATTTT.

The chain employs TRBV11-2 and TRBJ2-2; TRBD1 aligns across 9 bases. Germline lookup yields CDR1 SGHAT and CDR2 FQNNGV. The CDR3 is 18 amino acids. J gave up 1 base and V 2 bases, and 8 bases lay outside the gene matches. The CDR3 sequence: CASSLNFRDRVNTGELFF. The DNA for the CDR3 is TGTGCCAGCAGCTTAAATTTCCGGGACAGGGTGAACACCGGGGAGCTGTTTTTT.

The chain carries TRBV10-2 and TRBJ2-1; TRBD2 matches 9 bases. The V gene end was trimmed by 8 bases and the J gene end by 5 bases; junction bases not matched to a gene: 7. The CDR3 totals 14 residues. Per the germline V gene, CDR1 is WSHSY and CDR2 is SAAADI. CDR3 coding DNA: TGCGCCAGCGAGATAGCGGGAGTGAACAATGAGCAGTTCTTC. Translating it yields CASEIAGVNNEQFF.

V is TRBV30 and J is TRBJ2-1; TRBD2 agrees at 14 bases. The length of the CDR3 is 15 residues. Trimming removed 2 bases from V and 10 bases from J; junction bases left unmatched: 7. The germline gives CDR1 GTSNPN, CDR2 SVGIG (reference sequence). CDR3 region: CAWSLRLAGGREQFF. The CDR3 bases are TGTGCCTGGAGTCTCAGACTAGCGGGAGGGCGAGAGCAGTTCTTC.

For this clone: One junction end does not reproduce the germline sequence, and a read error may be involved. The V gene is TRBV7-7, the J gene TRBJ2-5, with D tentatively TRBD2 (5 bases). This CDR3 comprises 15 residues. CDR1 and CDR2 (germline): SSHAT, FNYEAQ (reference sequence). This CDR3 is CASSPSGSRAETQYF. In DNA form, the CDR3 reads TGTGCTAGCAGCCCGTCGGGCTCGAGGGCGGAGACCCAGTACTTC.

This clone was observed a handful of times. This sequence joins TRBV11-2 and TRBJ2-1; TRBD2 aligns across 9 bases. The CDR3 spans 15 residues. Germline CDR1 reads SGHAT; CDR2 reads FQNNGV. Unmatched junction bases numbered 12, after V lost 5 bases and J lost 10 bases. For the CDR3, the DNA is TGTGCCAGCAGCCTACGACGAGCGGGAGGTGTGGAGCAGTTCTTC. It translates to CASSLRRAGGVEQFF.

The chain carries TRBV5-4 and TRBJ2-3; TRBD1 agrees at 7 bases. Germline CDR1 SGHNT, CDR2 YYREEE (reference sequence). The CDR3 extends over 15 amino acids. The junction had 11 bases not matched to a gene; V was cut back by 6 bases and J by 4 bases. The CDR3 DNA sequence: TGTGCCAGCACTCTAAAAGGGGGCTTTTCAGATACGCAGTATTTT. This gives the protein CASTLKGGFSDTQYF.

This clone was observed a few times. This sequence joins TRBV28 and TRBJ2-7; 7 bases are a match to TRBD2. The V gene end was trimmed by 2 bases and the J gene end by 0 bases; junction bases not matched to a gene: 4. CDR1 is MDHEN and CDR2 is SYDVKM in the germline V gene. The CDR3 runs 15 residues. The CDR3 here is CASSLASGYSYEQYF. Here the CDR3 DNA reads TGTGCCAGCAGTTTAGCTAGCGGCTACTCCTACGAGCAGTACTTC.

This chain links TRBV30 with TRBJ1-1; perhaps TRBD1 as D (5 bases). Germline V gives CDR1 GTSNPN, CDR2 SVGIG (reference sequence). The CDR3 runs 14 residues. Trimming shortened V by 0 bases and J by 1 base, and 9 bases separated the two germline ends. The CDR3 protein is CAWSVGLGNTEAFF. CDR3 in DNA: TGTGCCTGGAGTGTGGGACTGGGGAACACTGAAGCTTTCTTT. Variable domain in full (rest from reference TRBV30 and TRBJ1-1): SQTIHQWPATLVQPVGSPLSLECTVEGTSNPNLYWYRQAAGRGLQLLFYSVGIGQISSEVPQNLSASRPQDRQFILSSKKLLLSDSGFYLCAWSVGLGNTEAFFGQGTRLTVV.

The gene calls are TRBV30 and TRBJ1-3, with D unclear. Between the trimmed V and J ends, which lost 2 bases and 2 bases, there was a span of 10 bases. CDR1 is GTSNPN, CDR2 SVGIG, per germline (reference sequence). The CDR3 contains 14 residues. The CDR3 coding sequence is TGTGCCTGGAGTCCCTGGTCAGCTGGAAACACCATATATTTT. This sequence encodes CAWSPWSAGNTIYF.

This chain uses TRBV2 with TRBJ2-1; the D is unclear. CDR3 size: 11 residues. V lost 5 bases, J lost 4 bases, and 3 bases lay in between. Germline loops: CDR1 SNHLY, CDR2 FYNNEI. DNA for the CDR3: TGTGCCAGCAGTTTATACAATGAGCAGTTCTTC. Translating gives CASSLYNEQFF.

The V gene is TRBV6-4, the J gene TRBJ2-7, with 8 bases matching TRBD2. Germline V lookup: CDR1 MRHNA, CDR2 SNTAGT. The J segment lost 0 bases and the V segment lost 7 bases, leaving 8 bases of the junction unmatched. The CDR3 sequence is 15 residues long. Here the CDR3 reads CASNEAGAFSYEQYF. CDR3 in DNA: TGTGCCAGCAACGAAGCGGGAGCTTTCTCCTACGAGCAGTACTTC.

J is TRBJ2-3 and V is TRBV4-1; 8 bases are a match to TRBD1. Germline V CDR1 and CDR2: MGHRA, YSYEKL. The CDR3 consists of 17 residues. Losses at the gene ends were 3 bases for V and 0 bases for J; bases not matched to a gene: 8. CDR3 in DNA: TGCGCCAGCAGCCAGGCGCCCAGGGGGCCGAGCACAGATACGCAGTATTTT. Its translation is CASSQAPRGPSTDTQYF.